Listed below are T cell receptor beta chains from one sample, sequenced in a study of shared clonotypes between healthy human individuals. The data were produced by immunoSEQ multiplex PCR, yet TCRdb's version contains in-frame clones alone and is incomplete. This sample yields about 1,800,000 clones, of which about 95% are seen a single time; roughly 1% belongs to the top ten. The specimen was naive CD8+ T cells sorted from blood. The receptors derive from a man aged 18 to 29 in good health. CDR3s include the opening cysteine and the closing phenylalanine or tryptophan. D genes are given only for firm matches. The listing skips clone size in some rows; elsewhere it reads once, few, many or a size class.

V gene,D gene,clone size,J gene,CDR3 protein,CDR3 DNA
TRBV7-9,TRBD1,.,TRBJ1-1,CASSPGQGARTEAFF,TGTGCCAGCAGCCCGGGACAGGGGGCGCGCACTGAAGCTTTCTTT
TRBV11-2,.,.,TRBJ2-1,CASSLGIDGNNEQFF,TGTGCCAGCAGCTTAGGAATAGATGGAAACAATGAGCAGTTCTTC
TRBV11-2,.,.,TRBJ1-1,CASSLFGGNTEAFF,TGTGCCAGCAGCTTATTCGGGGGGAACACTGAAGCTTTCTTT
TRBV5-1,TRBD1,.,TRBJ2-2,CASSSDRFSNTGELFF,TGCGCCAGCAGCTCGGACAGGTTCTCGAACACCGGGGAGCTGTTTTTT
TRBV2,TRBD1,.,TRBJ2-2,CASSENLGQVNTGELFF,TGTGCCAGCAGTGAGAATCTCGGACAGGTTAACACCGGGGAGCTGTTTTTT
TRBV11-2,.,once,TRBJ1-1,CASSLGPGTGNTEAFF,TGTGCCAGCAGCTTAGGCCCAGGGACTGGGAACACTGAAGCTTTCTTT
TRBV15,.,.,TRBJ2-3,CATKGGLTDTQYF,TGTGCCACCAAGGGGGGACTCACAGATACGCAGTATTTT
TRBV11-1,.,.,TRBJ1-1,CASSPSAGTAEGAFF,TGTGCCAGCAGCCCCTCTGCGGGCACCGCGGAGGGAGCTTTCTTT
TRBV5-1,.,.,TRBJ1-5,CASSLGAGNQPQHF,TGCGCCAGCAGCTTGGGGGCGGGAAATCAGCCCCAGCATTTT
TRBV5-6,.,.,TRBJ1-2,CASSLSRGLIYGYTF,TGTGCCAGCAGCTTGAGTCGGGGTCTCATCTATGGCTACACCTTC
TRBV14,TRBD2,.,TRBJ2-3,CASSQDNSGRITDTQYF,TGTGCCAGCAGCCAAGATAATAGCGGGCGGATCACAGATACGCAGTATTTT
TRBV9,TRBD2,.,TRBJ2-5,CASSVVPSGSLETQYF,TGTGCCAGCAGCGTAGTCCCTAGCGGGAGTCTGGAGACCCAGTACTTC
TRBV6-5,.,once,TRBJ1-1,CASSWGPVTEAFF,TGTGCCAGCAGTTGGGGCCCGGTCACTGAAGCTTTCTTT
TRBV7-7,.,few,TRBJ1-1,CASSPIKGVLNTEAFF,TGTGCTAGCAGCCCTATTAAGGGGGTCCTGAACACTGAAGCTTTCTTT
TRBV9,TRBD2,.,TRBJ2-1,CASSVVPQLASSYNEQFF,TGTGCCAGCAGCGTAGTCCCCCAACTAGCGTCCTCCTACAATGAGCAGTTCTTC
TRBV4-1,.,.,TRBJ1-1,CASSQDGAGWQAFF,TGCGCCAGCAGCCAAGATGGGGCGGGGTGGCAAGCTTTCTTT
TRBV4-1,TRBD1,.,TRBJ2-7,CASSQEGQGVFYEQYF,TGCGCCAGCAGCCAAGAGGGACAGGGTGTATTCTACGAGCAGTACTTC
TRBV11-2,.,.,TRBJ2-3,CASDSGAASTDTQYF,TGTGCCAGCGACTCGGGGGCTGCTAGCACAGATACGCAGTATTTT
TRBV19,.,.,TRBJ1-4,CASSMQEGSAEKLFF,TGTGCCAGTAGTATGCAGGAGGGGTCTGCGGAAAAACTGTTTTTT
TRBV14,.,.,TRBJ2-3,CASSQEAGDTQYF,TGTGCCAGCAGCCAAGAGGCTGGAGATACGCAGTATTTT
TRBV6-5,.,.,TRBJ1-1,CASSYSMRDTEAFF,TGTGCCAGCAGTTACTCGATGCGGGACACTGAAGCTTTCTTT
TRBV27,TRBD1,.,TRBJ2-7,CASSTPGQGTYEQYF,TGTGCCAGCAGTACCCCGGGACAGGGAACATACGAGCAGTACTTC
TRBV2,.,once,TRBJ2-7,CASSGGVDRPYSYEQYF,TGTGCCAGCAGTGGGGGGGTAGACAGACCTTACTCCTACGAGCAGTACTTC
TRBV5-5,.,.,TRBJ2-7,CASSLESPEQYF,TGTGCCAGCAGCTTGGAAAGCCCCGAGCAGTACTTC
TRBV5-1,.,.,TRBJ2-7,CASSGGYEQYF,TGCGCCAGCAGCGGAGGGTACGAGCAGTACTTC
TRBV10-1,.,.,TRBJ1-2,CASSGDANYGYTF,TGCGCCAGCAGTGGGGACGCTAACTATGGCTACACCTTC
TRBV2,.,.,TRBJ2-7,CASILWPELAYEQYF,TGTGCCAGCATATTGTGGCCGGAGCTGGCCTACGAGCAGTACTTC